These T cell receptor beta chains were read from a single sample in a study of technical replicates of blood from four donors. Generated by immunoSEQ multiplex PCR, the TCRdb table keeps only in-frame clones and is missing some. The table has under 85,000 clones, 90% to 95% seen once. The sequenced material came from T cells isolated from PBMCs. The receptor source for this set is a human donor in good health. CDR3s include the opening cysteine and the closing phenylalanine or tryptophan.

v_call cdr3_aa
TRBV25-1 CASSPPEGVDEQYF
TRBV9 CASSVGPGGSGGYTF
TRBV4-1 CASSQETAGGNEQFF
TRBV9 CASSVEGLGDQPQHF
TRBV27 CASSESPGNGYGYTF
TRBV6-4 CASSVGEADTQYF
TRBV7-7 CASSTGATDTQYF
TRBV30 CAWSAYNEQFF
TRBV4-3 CASSQDGGSGQGLNEQFF
TRBV10-3 CATARGNFEQYF
TRBV7-9 CASSPGQGAIEAFF
TRBV18 CASSRLTGGYTF
TRBV9 CASSVEGLSTKKQFF
TRBV4-3 CASSTRLAGEEAPYEQYF
TRBV30 CASGLAGGPQTQYF
TRBV5-1 CASSLSGQGRPEAFF
TRBV10-3 CAIRKQENQPQHF
TRBV6-1 CASSEAPWFQVSNQPQHF
TRBV29-1 CSVVAGLTGELFF
TRBV5-4 CASSLIGFGTEAFF
TRBV18 CASSSEGRDTEAFF
TRBV10-3 CANRDGPNEKLFF
TRBV4-2 CASSTRLAGSYNEQFF
TRBV7-2 CASSSPPRTGISGNTIYF
TRBV25-1 CASSESGVGYTF
TRBV6-5 CASSYLDRDYGYTF
TRBV2 CASSESAGGSAKNIQYF